A single TCR beta chain is shown here with its context. The record originates from a study of blood T cell repertoires in COVID-19. About the study: Acute and convalescent COVID-19 samples came from the United States, Italy and Spain.

CDR3 size: 10 residues. V was shortened by 7 bases and J by 5 bases, with 3 bases between the two germline ends. Original methodology: Amplified reference gene primers provided the basis for estimating nucleated cell counts. TCRdb keeps only in-frame clones here, not all; method: immunoSEQ multiplex PCR. That table furnishes V, J and clone size, whereas the DNA furnished D and trimming. Of tens of thousands of clones in the sample, roughly 89% are singletons; the top ten hold roughly a quarter. What was sequenced was peripheral blood. The chain uses TRBV12-3 or TRBV12-4 and TRBJ2-1; no clear D gene. This clonotype originated in a human donor in a cohort sampled during active COVID-19. Here the CDR3 DNA reads TGTGCCAGCACTAACAATGAGCAGTTCTTC. Its protein is CASTNNEQFF.